A selection of T cell receptor beta chains follows, all from one sample in a study of blood T cell repertoires in COVID-19. Using immunoSEQ multiplex PCR, the repertoire was profiled, and TCRdb retains in-frame clones only, with some absent. The repertoire has 350,000 to 450,000 clones, 70% to 90% of them found once; the top ten carry around 1.5%. Sequenced: PBMCs or T cells enriched from blood (not recorded which). The receptors derive from a woman aged 18-30 years who had been exposed to COVID-19. Each CDR3 is given with its conserved first and last residue. The D gene is left open where the match is weak. For some rows the clone size is stated as once, few or many, or as a class when expanded; others skip it.

j_call | d_call | v_call | clone_size | cdr3_nt | cdr3_aa
TRBJ1-2 | TRBD1 | TRBV19 | . | TGTGCCGGGGAACAGGGGGCCTATGGCTACACCTTC | CAGEQGAYGYTF
TRBJ1-1 | . | TRBV29-1 | . | TGCAGCGTTGGTGACCGGGTAGAGGCTTTCTTT | CSVGDRVEAFF
TRBJ2-3 | TRBD2 | TRBV7-2 | . | TGTGCCAGCAGAACGGGACTAGTTATTACAGATACGCAGTATTTT | CASRTGLVITDTQYF
TRBJ2-7 | TRBD2 | TRBV11-2 | . | TGTGCCAGCAGCCCCAAGCGGGAGACCTACGAGCAGTACTTC | CASSPKRETYEQYF
TRBJ2-7 | TRBD2 | TRBV28 | . | TGTGCCAGCAGGCTCGGGGGAGGGCCCTCAGAGATCTACGAGCAGTACTTC | CASRLGGGPSEIYEQYF
TRBJ2-3 | . | TRBV28 | . | TGTGCCAGCAGTGACTACTCTAGCACAGATACGCAGTATTTT | CASSDYSSTDTQYF
TRBJ1-4 | . | TRBV9 | . | TGTGCCAGCAGCGTAGCCGGGGCTAATGAAAAACTGTTTTTT | CASSVAGANEKLFF
TRBJ1-1 | . | TRBV5-8 | . | TGTGCCAGCAGCGCCGGGACAATGAACACTGAAGCTTTCTTT | CASSAGTMNTEAFF
TRBJ1-3 | . | TRBV4-2 | . | TGTGCCAGCAGCCAAGATCCCCCTAGGGGATCTGGAAACACCATATATTTT | CASSQDPPRGSGNTIYF
TRBJ1-1 | . | TRBV12-3/TRBV12-4 | few | TGTGCCAGCAGTACAGGGAGGGGGACTGAAGCTTTCTTT | CASSTGRGTEAFF
TRBJ2-2 | . | TRBV9 | . | TGTGCCAGCAGCTCCCAGGAGGGCCCCGTTTCCGCCGGGGAGCTGTTTTTT | CASSSQEGPVSAGELFF
TRBJ2-7 | TRBD2 | TRBV9 | . | TGTGCCAGCAGCCCCGAGTGGGGACTAGCGGGGAAGACCTACGAGCAGTACTTC | CASSPEWGLAGKTYEQYF
TRBJ2-7 | . | TRBV27 | . | TGTGCCAGCAGTTTAGCGGAGACCTACGAGCAGTACTTC | CASSLAETYEQYF
TRBJ1-1 | TRBD1 | TRBV4-3 | . | TGCGCCAGCAGCCCGGACAGGTTTGAAGCTTTCTTT | CASSPDRFEAFF
TRBJ2-3 | TRBD1 | TRBV12-3/TRBV12-4 | . | TGTGCCAGCAGTCACAGGGGTATAGATACGCAGTATTTT | CASSHRGIDTQYF
TRBJ2-3 | . | TRBV4-2 | few | TGTGCCAGCAGCCAAGGCATAGCGAGGCGCACAGATACGCAGTATTTT | CASSQGIARRTDTQYF
TRBJ2-7 | TRBD2 | TRBV13 | . | TGTGCCAGCAGCTTAAGAGGGATCCGGACTAGCGGAGGCACCTACGAGCAGTACTTC | CASSLRGIRTSGGTYEQYF
TRBJ2-7 | TRBD2 | TRBV9 | . | TGTGCCAGCAGCGTAGGGACTAGCGTCTACGAGCAGTACTTC | CASSVGTSVYEQYF
TRBJ2-3 | . | TRBV9 | . | TGTGCCAGCAGCCCCTTAAACACAGATACGCAGTATTTT | CASSPLNTDTQYF
TRBJ2-7 | . | TRBV6-4 | . | TGTGCCGTCCATTACCATGGGGAGAACACCTACGAGCAGTACTTC | CAVHYHGENTYEQYF
TRBJ1-5 | TRBD1 | TRBV7-8 | once | TGTGCCAGCAGCTTGACAGGGAAAGTTCAGCCCCAGCATTTT | CASSLTGKVQPQHF
TRBJ1-4 | . | TRBV6-5 | . | TGTGCCAGCAGTCGGACATCCGACAGACAGAAACTGTTTTTT | CASSRTSDRQKLFF
TRBJ2-7 | . | TRBV7-2 | . | TGTGCCAGCAGCTTTTTCCAGAACTACGAGCAGTACTTC | CASSFFQNYEQYF
TRBJ1-2 | . | TRBV3-1/TRBV3-2 | once | TGTGCCAGCAGCCAAGGCCCGGACAGATATGGCTACACCTTC | CASSQGPDRYGYTF
TRBJ1-5 | . | TRBV4-3 | . | TGCGCCAGCAGCCAAGATTCCGGGGAACGGAATCAGCCCCAGCATTTT | CASSQDSGERNQPQHF
TRBJ1-1 | . | TRBV5-6 | . | TGTGCCAGCAGTGGACAGCCCTGGGACACTGAAGCTTTCTTT | CASSGQPWDTEAFF
TRBJ2-5 | TRBD1 | TRBV18 | . | TGTGCCAGCTCACCATTACAGACAGGGGCGGAGACCCAGTACTTC | CASSPLQTGAETQYF
TRBJ2-7 | TRBD2 | TRBV27 | . | TGTGCCAGCAGTCCACACGGACTAGCGGGGGGCTCCTACGAGCAGTACTTC | CASSPHGLAGGSYEQYF
TRBJ2-5 | TRBD1 | TRBV7-2 | . | TGTGCCAGCAGGCGGGACAGGCGCCAAGAGACCCAGTACTTC | CASRRDRRQETQYF
TRBJ1-1 | . | TRBV7-2 | . | TGTGCCAGCAGCTTTCGGACAATGAACACTGAAGCTTTCTTT | CASSFRTMNTEAFF
TRBJ2-5 | . | TRBV11-3 | . | TGTGCCAGCAGCTTAGGGGGGGACCAAGAGACCCAGTACTTC | CASSLGGDQETQYF
TRBJ1-6 | . | TRBV28 | . | TGTGCCAGCAGAGAACGGGGGGGACCGTCTAATTCACCCCTCCACTTT | CASRERGGPSNSPLHF
TRBJ2-7 | . | TRBV5-1 | . | TGCGCCAGCAGCTTGGCCGGGAGCGAGCAGTACTTC | CASSLAGSEQYF
TRBJ1-2 | . | TRBV2 | once | TGTGCCAGCAGTGAGGTCGGACAGATAGTGAACTATGGCTACACCTTC | CASSEVGQIVNYGYTF
TRBJ1-5 | TRBD1 | TRBV28 | few | TGTGCCAGCAGTTTACCGAGACAGGGTGGTCAGCCCCAGCATTTT | CASSLPRQGGQPQHF
TRBJ2-3 | . | TRBV7-6 | . | TGTGCCAGCAGCTTAGGGGAGGGACAGCTGGGACTAGTGGAAACAGATACGCAGTATTTT | CASSLGEGQLGLVETDTQYF
TRBJ2-3 | TRBD2 | TRBV9 | . | TGTGCCAGCAGCGTAGGCGGGGGGGACTCCACAGATACGCAGTATTTT | CASSVGGGDSTDTQYF
TRBJ2-4 | . | TRBV6-5 | . | TGTGCCAGCAGTTACGAGGCACCACTAGCCAAAAACATTCAGTACTTC | CASSYEAPLAKNIQYF
TRBJ2-5 | TRBD1 | TRBV4-3 | . | TGCGCCAGCAGCCAAGATCCCGCAGGGGGAGAGACCCAGTACTTC | CASSQDPAGGETQYF
TRBJ2-2 | . | TRBV9 | . | TGTGCCAGCAGCGTCGGTCTTGGGAACACCGGGGAGCTGTTTTTT | CASSVGLGNTGELFF
TRBJ1-5 | . | TRBV6-5 | . | TGTGCCAGCAGTTACTCCTGGACAAGGGATCAGCCCCAGCATTTT | CASSYSWTRDQPQHF
TRBJ1-4 | TRBD1 | TRBV5-1 | . | TGCGCCAGCAGCGTCGGGACAGGGGGAAATGAAAAACTGTTTTTT | CASSVGTGGNEKLFF
TRBJ2-6 | . | TRBV6-6 | . | TGTGCCAGCAGTCCGCGGACGGAGAATAGGGGCTCTGGGGCCAACGTCCTGACTTTC | CASSPRTENRGSGANVLTF
TRBJ2-7 | TRBD2 | TRBV28 | . | TGTGCCAGCAGTGAAAGCGGGAGAATCTACGAGCAGTACTTC | CASSESGRIYEQYF
TRBJ2-7 | TRBD2 | TRBV7-9 | few | TGTGCCAGCAGCTTAAGCGGGGGCGACGAGCAGTACTTC | CASSLSGGDEQYF
TRBJ2-3 | TRBD2 | TRBV27 | . | TGTGCCAGCAGAGAAATCGGGACTAGCAGCACAGATACGCAGTATTTT | CASREIGTSSTDTQYF
TRBJ2-5 | TRBD2 | TRBV27 | . | TGTGCCAGCAGTCACCGACTAGCGGGGGGGCAGGTCCTCCAAGAGACCCAGTACTTC | CASSHRLAGGQVLQETQYF
TRBJ1-5 | . | TRBV2 | . | TGTGCCAGCAGTGGTCAGGGTCGCAATCAGCCCCAGCATTTT | CASSGQGRNQPQHF
TRBJ2-7 | TRBD1 | TRBV4-3 | . | TGCGCCAGCAGCCAAGATGGGGACAGGGCTGGCGAGCAGTACTTC | CASSQDGDRAGEQYF
TRBJ2-7 | . | TRBV13 | . | TGTGCCAGCAGCTTAGACCCAGGGGCCTACGAGCAGTACTTC | CASSLDPGAYEQYF
TRBJ2-7 | TRBD2 | TRBV5-6 | once | TGTGCCAGCAGCACGCCGCTGGCGGGAGTTGAGCAGTACTTC | CASSTPLAGVEQYF
TRBJ1-5 | TRBD1 | TRBV5-8 | few | TGTGCCAGCAGCTTCTCAGGGGGAGTAAGCAATCAGCCCCAGCATTTT | CASSFSGGVSNQPQHF
TRBJ2-7 | . | TRBV18 | once | TGTGCCAGCTCACCAAGTCTGGGCCACAACTACGAGCAGTACTTC | CASSPSLGHNYEQYF